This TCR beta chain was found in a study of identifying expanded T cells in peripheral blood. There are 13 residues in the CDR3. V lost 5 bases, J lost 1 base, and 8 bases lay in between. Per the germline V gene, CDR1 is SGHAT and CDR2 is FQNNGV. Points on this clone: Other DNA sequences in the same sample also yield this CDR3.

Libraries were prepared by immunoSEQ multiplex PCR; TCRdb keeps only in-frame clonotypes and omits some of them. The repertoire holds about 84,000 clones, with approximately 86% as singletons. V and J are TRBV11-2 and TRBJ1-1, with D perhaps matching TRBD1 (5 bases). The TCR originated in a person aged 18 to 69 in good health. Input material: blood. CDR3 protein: CASSQTENTEAFF. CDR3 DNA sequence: TGTGCCAGCAGCCAGACAGAGAACACTGAAGCTTTCTTT.